Listed below are T cell receptor beta chains from one sample, sequenced in a study of blood T cell repertoires in COVID-19. Some clones are missing from TCRdb's copy, which holds only in-frame ones; the method was immunoSEQ multiplex PCR. The data contain 100,000 to 150,000 clones, approximately 81% of them seen just once; the ten biggest clones take up around 1.4%. The sample consisted of peripheral blood. The receptors stem from a man between 60 and 70 years old with acute or convalescent COVID-19. Both conserved end residues are part of each CDR3. Fields, in order: J gene, clone size, D gene, V gene, CDR3 protein, CDR3 DNA. A D gene is named only where the DNA matches it firmly. Only part of the rows carry a size: once, few, many, or a class if the clone is expanded.

TRBJ2-7 | NA | TRBD2 | TRBV7-9 | CASSAGLPTYEQYF | TGTGCCAGCAGCGCGGGACTACCAACCTACGAGCAGTACTTC
TRBJ2-2 | NA | TRBD2 | TRBV3-1/TRBV3-2 | CASSHFLEREGRTGELFF | TGTGCCAGCAGCCATTTCCTAGAGCGGGAGGGCCGGACCGGGGAGCTGTTTTTT
TRBJ2-7 | NA | TRBD1 | TRBV30 | CAWTRTGLYEQYF | TGTGCCTGGACCCGGACAGGGCTCTACGAGCAGTACTTC
TRBJ1-2 | NA | NA | TRBV11-2 | CASSLPGNYGYTF | TGTGCCAGCAGCTTACCAGGGAACTATGGCTACACCTTC
TRBJ2-1 | NA | NA | TRBV29-1 | CSVEDNGDEQFF | TGCAGCGTTGAAGATAACGGGGATGAGCAGTTCTTC
TRBJ1-1 | NA | NA | TRBV19 | CASSIDRTNTEAFF | TGTGCCAGTAGTATTGACAGGACAAACACTGAAGCTTTCTTT
TRBJ2-3 | NA | TRBD2 | TRBV7-3 | CASSPILAADTQYF | TGTGCCAGCAGCCCTATTCTAGCGGCGGATACGCAGTATTTT
TRBJ2-3 | few | TRBD2 | TRBV28 | CASSTGLAGGTDTQYF | TGTGCCAGCAGTACAGGACTAGCGGGGGGAACAGATACGCAGTATTTT
TRBJ2-7 | NA | TRBD1 | TRBV6-5 | CASSYFGQGGEQYF | TGTGCCAGCAGTTACTTCGGACAGGGTGGCGAGCAGTACTTC
TRBJ1-2 | NA | NA | TRBV5-1 | CASSLETGTNNYGYTF | TGCGCCAGCAGCTTGGAGACCGGGACAAATAACTATGGCTACACCTTC
TRBJ2-5 | NA | TRBD1 | TRBV9 | CASSRTGRETQYF | TGTGCCAGCAGTCGGACAGGGAGAGAGACCCAGTACTTC
TRBJ2-1 | NA | TRBD2 | TRBV15 | CATSRDKGLATYYNEQFF | TGTGCCACCAGCAGAGACAAGGGACTAGCGACTTACTACAATGAGCAGTTCTTC
TRBJ1-2 | few | NA | TRBV14 | CASSRRGGYGYTF | TGTGCCAGCAGCCGGAGGGGTGGCTATGGCTACACCTTC
TRBJ2-3 | NA | NA | TRBV24-1 | CATSQAAGSDTQYF | TGTGCCACCAGTCAGGCGGCGGGATCAGATACGCAGTATTTT
TRBJ2-7 | few | NA | TRBV5-1 | CASSWAGSSYEQYF | TGCGCCAGCAGCTGGGCGGGGAGCTCCTACGAGCAGTACTTC
TRBJ2-1 | NA | TRBD1 | TRBV12-5 | CASGLDGVGQGDDDEQFF | TGTGCTAGTGGTTTGGACGGGGTGGGACAGGGAGATGACGATGAGCAGTTCTTC
TRBJ1-2 | NA | NA | TRBV12-5 | CASGFGGTLVANYGYTF | TGTGCTAGTGGTTTCGGGGGGACGCTTGTCGCTAACTATGGCTACACCTTC
TRBJ2-1 | NA | TRBD1 | TRBV5-1 | CASSPRTGGSEQFF | TGCGCCAGCAGCCCACGGACAGGGGGCAGCGAGCAGTTCTTC
TRBJ1-1 | NA | NA | TRBV27 | CASSLSRQGLAFF | TGTGCCAGCAGTTTATCTCGGCAGGGGTTAGCTTTCTTT
TRBJ1-2 | NA | NA | TRBV5-1 | CASSLRAEVGYGYTF | TGCGCCAGCAGCTTGCGAGCGGAGGTGGGTTATGGCTACACCTTC
TRBJ2-5 | NA | NA | TRBV19 | CATTEGISSQTQYF | TGTGCCACCACCGAGGGAATCAGTTCTCAGACCCAGTACTTC
TRBJ1-6 | NA | NA | TRBV21-1 | CASSPGDRGNSPLHF | TGTGCCAGCAGTCCCGGAGACAGGGGTAATTCACCCCTCCACTTT
TRBJ2-7 | few | TRBD2 | TRBV6-5 | CASRDRGGFYEQYF | TGTGCCAGCAGGGACCGGGGGGGCTTCTACGAGCAGTACTTC
TRBJ2-7 | NA | NA | TRBV5-1 | CASSPVISYEQYF | TGCGCCAGCAGCCCGGTTATCTCCTACGAGCAGTACTTC
TRBJ2-7 | NA | TRBD2 | TRBV5-6 | CASSLVAGKSYEQYF | TGTGCCAGCAGCTTGGTAGCGGGGAAGTCCTACGAGCAGTACTTC
TRBJ2-5 | NA | NA | TRBV21-1 | CASKGTGTSEEETQYF | TGTGCCAGCAAGGGCACCGGGACTAGCGAGGAAGAGACCCAGTACTTC
TRBJ1-2 | once | TRBD1 | TRBV5-1 | CASSSQDRGNYGYTF | TGCGCCAGCAGCTCGCAGGACAGGGGGAACTATGGCTACACCTTC
TRBJ2-7 | once | TRBD2 | TRBV6-5 | CASISRGRAYEQYF | TGTGCCAGCATCTCGCGTGGGAGGGCCTACGAGCAGTACTTC
TRBJ2-5 | NA | NA | TRBV7-2 | CASRPGGRDWETQYF | TGTGCCAGCAGACCCGGAGGGCGGGATTGGGAGACCCAGTACTTC
TRBJ2-7 | NA | TRBD2 | TRBV19 | CASSGGRASEQYF | TGTGCCAGTAGTGGTGGGAGGGCCAGCGAGCAGTACTTC
TRBJ1-5 | once | TRBD1 | TRBV28 | CASSLYRWTGDINNQPQHF | TGTGCCAGCAGTTTATATAGGTGGACAGGCGACATTAACAATCAGCCCCAGCATTTT
TRBJ1-1 | NA | TRBD1 | TRBV7-6 | CASSLRGQGFIGTEAFF | TGTGCCAGCAGCTTACGCGGACAGGGATTTATCGGCACTGAAGCTTTCTTT
TRBJ1-4 | NA | NA | TRBV12-3/TRBV12-4 | CASSWGGEKLFF | TGTGCCAGCAGTTGGGGCGGAGAAAAACTGTTTTTT
TRBJ2-2 | NA | NA | TRBV3-1/TRBV3-2 | CASSQSRQGIGELFF | TGTGCCAGCAGCCAATCCAGGCAGGGCATCGGGGAGCTGTTTTTT
TRBJ2-1 | NA | NA | TRBV28 | CASRASGVGDEQFF | TGTGCCAGCAGAGCCTCCGGGGTAGGCGATGAGCAGTTCTTC
TRBJ1-2 | NA | NA | TRBV19 | CASSIGGPDSYTF | TGTGCCAGTAGTATTGGAGGGCCCGACAGCTACACCTTC
TRBJ1-5 | NA | NA | TRBV24-1 | CATSDLRLYDSINQPQHF | TGTGCCACCAGTGATTTGCGACTGTACGACAGTATAAATCAGCCCCAGCATTTT
TRBJ2-7 | NA | TRBD2 | TRBV10-1 | CASSESGVLAGSYEQYF | TGCGCCAGCAGTGAGTCGGGTGTGCTAGCGGGGTCCTACGAGCAGTACTTC
TRBJ1-5 | NA | NA | TRBV27 | CASSPGADNQPQHF | TGTGCCAGCAGTCCAGGGGCGGACAATCAGCCCCAGCATTTT
TRBJ2-4 | NA | NA | TRBV20-1 | CSAKDRNIQYF | TGCAGTGCTAAAGACAGAAACATTCAGTACTTC